Presented here are 5 T cell receptor beta chains from one specimen sequenced in a study of OX40 agonist ivuxolimab in advanced cancers. Assay: immunoSEQ multiplex PCR; the TCRdb copy retains only in-frame clones and omits some. This table holds under 25,000 clones, just under 80% found once. Sequencing used CD4+ or CD8+ T cells sorted from blood, obtained in a trial of the OX40 agonist ivuxolimab. Receptor source: an adult with an advanced solid tumor such as melanoma, head and neck, liver or kidney cancer.

The rearrangement links TRBV28 to TRBJ1-1; 9 nucleotides line up with TRBD1. The CDR3 runs 15 residues. Germline CDR1 is MDHEN and CDR2 is SYDVKM. Unmatched junction bases numbered 7, after V lost 3 bases and J lost 5 bases. The CDR3 nucleotides read TGTGCCAGCAGTTTGGGACAGGGATTTAGGACTGAAGCTTTCTTT. This encodes CASSLGQGFRTEAFF.

V is TRBV5-6 and J is TRBJ2-1; TRBD2 might be the D (5 bases). V was clipped by 0 bases and J by 5 bases, with 18 bases between them. CDR1 and CDR2 from the germline V gene are SGHDT and YYEEEE. The CDR3 spans 17 residues. CDR3: CASSLGPTGIRNNEQFF. In DNA form, the CDR3 reads TGTGCCAGCAGCTTGGGCCCCACGGGAATTAGGAACAATGAGCAGTTCTTC. Supplemented by reference TRBV5-6 and TRBJ2-1, the full variable domain reads DAGVTQSPTHLIKTRGQQVTLRCSPKSGHDTVSWYQQALGQGPQFIFQYYEEEERQRGNFPDRFSGHQFPNYSSELNVNALLLGDSALYLCASSLGPTGIRNNEQFFGPGTRLTVL.

In this sample, this clone turned up once. The rearrangement joins TRBV5-6 to TRBJ2-1; tentatively, D is TRBD1 (5 bases). The CDR3 is 17 amino acids. V lost 5 bases, J lost 3 bases, and 21 bases lay in between. CDR1 SGHDT and CDR2 YYEEEE come from the germline V gene. DNA for the CDR3: TGTGCCAGCAGTTTTGCCACTGGAGACAGCTACTACAATGAGCAGTTCTTC. Its translation is CASSFATGDSYYNEQFF.

The chain carries TRBV11-2 and TRBJ1-1; TRBD1 matches 7 bases. CDR1 is SGHAT, CDR2 FQNNGV, per germline. This CDR3 contains 12 residues. This CDR3 reads CAASSRQGEAFF. The CDR3 region has the DNA TGTGCTGCTTCTTCGAGACAGGGTGAAGCTTTCTTT.

DNA of the CDR3: TGTGCCAGCAGCTCCCAGGGGGGAAGTACAGATACGCAGTATTTT. Translation: CASSSQGGSTDTQYF. The rearrangement joins TRBV13 to TRBJ2-3; possible D gene TRBD1, 7 bases. Germline V gene lookup returns CDR1 PRHDT and CDR2 FYEKMQ (reference sequence). V was pared by 4 bases and J by 3 bases, with 14 bases between. The length of the CDR3 is 15 residues.